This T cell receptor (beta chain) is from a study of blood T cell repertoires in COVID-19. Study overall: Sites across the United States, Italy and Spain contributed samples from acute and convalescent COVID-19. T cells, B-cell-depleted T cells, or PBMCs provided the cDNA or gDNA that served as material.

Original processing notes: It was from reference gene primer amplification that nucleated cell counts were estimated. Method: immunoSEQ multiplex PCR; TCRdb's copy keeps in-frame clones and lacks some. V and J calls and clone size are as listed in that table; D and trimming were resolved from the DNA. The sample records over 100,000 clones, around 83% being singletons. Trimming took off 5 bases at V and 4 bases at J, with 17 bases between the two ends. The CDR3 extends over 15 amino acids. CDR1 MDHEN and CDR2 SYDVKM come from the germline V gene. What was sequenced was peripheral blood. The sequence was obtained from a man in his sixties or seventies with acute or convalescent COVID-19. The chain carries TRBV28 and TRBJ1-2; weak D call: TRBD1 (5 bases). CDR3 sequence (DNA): TGTGCCAGCAGTCGGGACTCTGGGACGGTCTATGGCTACACCTTC. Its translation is CASSRDSGTVYGYTF.